Detailed here is one TCR beta chain. Its antigen is not yet known. Per-nucleotide qualities are absent, and no much larger clonotype sits a single base away. TCRbeta CDR3 regions were amplified from genomic DNA by means of the immunoSEQ Assay, a bias-controlled multiplex PCR. Regarding the original processing steps: Within the assay, amplification of reference gene primers was used to estimate how many nucleated cells each sample contained. Sequence reads were collapsed and filtered to measure the absolute abundance of every unique TCRbeta CDR3 rearrangement. For each sample, productive Simpson clonality was calculated by taking the square root of Simpson's diversity index across productive rearrangements. The source is immuneACCESS, and TCRdb retained only in-frame sequences with V and J called. Part of the clones is not carried over; for the studies checked, unresolved V genes explain less than half of this, and the remainder is unexplained. From that table come the V and J calls and clone size; the DNA was used to work out D and trimming. Across this sample there are some 220,000 clones, with around 89% seen only once. In total, the top ten clones hold approximately 3.5% of the sample.

Here V drops 2 bases and J drops 5 bases, and the junction holds 6 bases not matched to any gene. From cysteine to phenylalanine, the CDR3 is 14 amino acids long. The CDR3 DNA has 42 bases and is translated from base 1. Taken from the germline V gene (reference sequence), the CDR1 and CDR2 loops are SGHKS and YYEKEE. Participants in the prospective study were aged roughly 18 to 89 years, lived in 20 to 25 United States geographic areas, and enrolled through a virtual design. To assign participants to cohorts, the prospective study relied on clinical history that participants themselves reported in a screening survey and a study questionnaire. In the prospective study, mobile phlebotomists collected whole blood, serum and a nasopharyngeal or oropharyngeal swab from each participant. Participants in the prospective study had the option to provide additional blood draws and questionnaires over an approximately two-month period. Before DNA extraction, blood samples from the prospective study were shipped at room temperature or frozen.

The data belong to a study of blood T cell repertoires in COVID-19 (dated by TCRdb to the early 2020s). About the investigation overall: Samples covering the acute and convalescent phases of COVID-19 were provided by collaborators in the United States, Italy and Spain. HLA class I and class II types, where available, came from metadata supplied by the sample provider rather than from assay-based typing. The samples were drawn from the first 160 participants of the ongoing ImmuneRACE study and from 950 to 1,500 subjects provided by 6 global collaborators. The prospective study material was composed of cDNA or gDNA derived from T cells, B-cell-depleted T cells, or PBMCs. The repertoires were made available in a free public database intended to serve as a resource for research on the immune response to SARS-CoV-2. A de-identified subject ID, COVID-19 status, age in years and sex were almost always included in the sample metadata. Deeply sampled blood TCRbeta repertoires from subjects exposed to, actively infected with, or recovered from COVID-19 were included in the dataset. Overall results and qualifications from the work: The amount of clinical and demographic metadata varied by source and participant and was provided uncurated.

This receptor chain uses TRBV5-5 and TRBJ2-7; a stretch of 8 junction bases matches TRBD2. Sequencing was performed on PBMCs or T cells enriched from blood (not recorded which). The sequence derives from a woman between 18 and 30 years old in a cohort exposed to, infected with or recovered from COVID-19 (not recorded which). The CDR3 region: CASSFSGSGNEQYF. The base sequence is TGTGCCAGCAGCTTCAGCGGGAGTGGTAACGAGCAGTACTTC. This CDR3, with the reference TRBV5-5 and TRBJ2-7 proteins standing in past its ends, gives the full variable domain DAGVTQSPTHLIKTRGQQVTLRCSPISGHKSVSWYQQVLGQGPQFIFQYYEKEERGRGNFPDRFSARQFPNYSSELNVNALLLGDSALYLCASSFSGSGNEQYFGPGTRLTVT.